In its sample, the clone carrying this T cell receptor beta chain was seen once. As yet, its antigen is unknown. Execution of the assay was at deep level. Method: immunoSEQ multiplex PCR; TCRdb's copy keeps in-frame clones and lacks some. The profile shows a few hundred thousand clones, 73% of them singletons. The CDR3 contains 13 residues. Germline values: CDR1 MNHNY, CDR2 SVGAGI (reference sequence). Trimming took off 2 bases at V and 7 bases at J, with 9 bases between the two ends. The sample belongs to a study of shared clonotypes between healthy human individuals. Notes on the study in general: Although depth was large, rarefaction showed that sequencing of the sorted subsets was incomplete.

Only Caucasian adults living in Nashville, Tennessee served as donors. From CD4+ cells came CD45RA+ naive and CD45RA-negative memory subsets. This sequence was found in a man aged 25-45 years in good health. The rearrangement links TRBV6-6 to TRBJ1-5; no clear D gene. Sequencing used memory CD4+ T cells sorted from blood. Subset meaning: CD45RA-negative fraction. CDR3 in DNA: TGTGCCAGCAGTTACACCGGGAAACAGCCCCAGCATTTT. It is translated as CASSYTGKQPQHF.